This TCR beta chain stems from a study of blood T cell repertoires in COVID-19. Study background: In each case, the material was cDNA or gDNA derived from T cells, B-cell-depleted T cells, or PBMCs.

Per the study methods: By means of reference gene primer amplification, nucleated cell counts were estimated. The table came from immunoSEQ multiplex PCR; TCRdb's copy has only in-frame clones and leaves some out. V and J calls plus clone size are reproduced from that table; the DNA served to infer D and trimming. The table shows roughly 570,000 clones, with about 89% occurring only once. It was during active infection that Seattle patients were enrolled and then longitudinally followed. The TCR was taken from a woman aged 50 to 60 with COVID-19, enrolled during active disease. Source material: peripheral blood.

The CDR3 DNA sequence: TGCAGTGCTAGTCGACTACCCCGGGGCAATGAGCAGTTCTTC. This translates into CSASRLPRGNEQFF. J is TRBJ2-1 and V is TRBV20-1; tentatively, D is TRBD2 (5 bases). CDR3 length: 14 amino acids. CDR1 and CDR2 (germline): DFQATT, SNEGSKA (reference sequence). V was shortened by 3 bases and J by 6 bases, with 15 bases between the two germline ends.